This T cell receptor (beta chain) was sequenced in a study of identical twins. TCRdb fed the 5' RACE reads into MiXCR, producing one record per CDR3 protein. The sample carries about 810,000 distinct CDR3 sequences, 9% to 15% recorded once. Germline V CDR1 and CDR2: MNHEY, SMNVEV (reference sequence). V was pared by 2 bases and J by 6 bases, with 11 bases between. The CDR3 is made up of 14 amino acids. This clonotype was detected only a few times. This sample also belongs to another study, concerning yellow fever vaccine responses in identical twins.

Sequencing used PBMCs. The chain employs TRBV27 and TRBJ2-4; D is uncertain. The receptor comes from a woman aged 18-29 years in good health. The CDR3: CASSLSRTGNIQYF. The CDR3 region has the DNA TGTGCCAGCAGTTTAAGCCGGACGGGAAACATTCAGTACTTC.